This record covers a single T cell receptor beta chain. The entry originates in a study of blood T cell repertoires in COVID-19. The trim removed 9 bases at V and 5 bases at J, leaving 7 bases unmatched. The V gene's germline CDR1 is ENHRY and CDR2 SYGVKD. The CDR3 spans 13 residues. Assay used: immunoSEQ multiplex PCR; TCRdb lists only in-frame clones, some missing. Altogether tens of thousands of clones are present, 85% to 90% being singletons, with the ten largest covering around 2.5%. The rearrangement links TRBV10-3 to TRBJ2-1; TRBD1 matches 7 bases. Sequencing was done on a sample of peripheral blood. This clonotype originated in a human donor in a cohort sampled during active COVID-19. The CDR3 sequence is CAISGTANNEQFF. The CDR3 DNA reads as TGTGCCATATCCGGGACAGCTAACAATGAGCAGTTCTTC.